This T cell receptor (beta chain) was identified in a study of T cell responses to AZD1222 COVID-19 vaccine. Germline V gene sequence: CDR1 SGHDT, CDR2 YYEEEE. This CDR3 region has 15 residues. V lost 1 base and J 5 bases, leaving 13 bases between the germline ends. The data were produced by immunoSEQ multiplex PCR, yet TCRdb's version contains in-frame clones alone and is incomplete. The sample lists about 140,000 clones; 80% to 90% were seen once. This TCR was recovered from an adult in good health. The V call is TRBV5-6, the J call TRBJ2-1, with no clear D. The specimen was peripheral blood, collected on day 0 of AZD1222 vaccination. In DNA form, the CDR3 reads TGTGCCAGCAGCTTGTTGGGCAGGCCAAACAATGAGCAGTTCTTC. Residues: CASSLLGRPNNEQFF.